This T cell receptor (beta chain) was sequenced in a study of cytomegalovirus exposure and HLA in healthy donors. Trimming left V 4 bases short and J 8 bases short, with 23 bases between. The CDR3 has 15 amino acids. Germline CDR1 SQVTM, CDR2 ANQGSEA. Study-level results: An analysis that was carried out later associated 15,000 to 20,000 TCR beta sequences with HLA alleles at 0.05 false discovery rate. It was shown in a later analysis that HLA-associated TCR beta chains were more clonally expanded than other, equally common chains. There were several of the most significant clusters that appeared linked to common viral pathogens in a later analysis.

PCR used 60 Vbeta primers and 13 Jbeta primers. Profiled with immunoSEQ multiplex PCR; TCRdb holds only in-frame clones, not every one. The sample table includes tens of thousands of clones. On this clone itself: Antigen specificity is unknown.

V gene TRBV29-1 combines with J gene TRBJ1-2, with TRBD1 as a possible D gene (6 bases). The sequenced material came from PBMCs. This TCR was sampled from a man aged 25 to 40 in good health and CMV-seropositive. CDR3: CSVGTSKGVALGYTF. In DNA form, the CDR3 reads TGCAGCGTTGGTACCTCGAAGGGGGTGGCTTTAGGCTACACCTTC.